This TCR beta chain was captured by sequencing in a study of spatial heterogeneity in lung cancer. TCRdb re-called the 5' RACE reads through MiXCR, storing one row per CDR3 protein. The top ten hold 15% to 20% of the sample, which has about 120,000 distinct CDR3 sequences, less than 15% seen once. Described time point: blood at routine non-recurrence follow-up after resection. Tumor, nontumor lung or frozen PBMC supplied whole RNA, sequenced without sorting. This TCR was recovered from a male donor with early-stage non-small cell lung cancer. Sequenced material: PBMCs, taken at follow-up.

The CDR3 spells CASSQMTGSITDTQYF. The CDR3 bases are TGCGCCAGCAGCCAAATGACAGGGTCCATCACAGATACGCAGTATTTT. The chain carries TRBV4-3 and TRBJ2-3; TRBD1 aligns across 7 bases. The CDR3 loop spans 16 amino acids. Germline assignment: CDR1 LGHNA and CDR2 YSLEER. Germline trimming cut 2 bases from V and 2 bases from J; bases unmatched to any gene: 7.